A selection of T cell receptor beta chains follows, all from one sample in a study of Ad26.COV2.S vaccination and SARS-CoV-2 variants. TCRdb's table, derived via immunoSEQ multiplex PCR, lists solely in-frame clones and lacks some. The table shows around 420,000 clones, with roughly 90% occurring only once. The starting material was peripheral blood, obtained in a trial of Ad26.COV2.S vaccine versus placebo. The source is a person between 18 and 59 years old who received the Ad26.COV2.S COVID-19 vaccine or a placebo. Both conserved end residues are part of each CDR3. A D gene is named only where the DNA matches it firmly. Size tells how often a clone was seen (once, few, many) or the class of an expanded clone, and some rows leave it out.

J gene: TRBJ1-2
V gene: TRBV5-4
clone size: few
D gene: NA
CDR3 protein: CASSLGGGAYHGYTF
CDR3 DNA: TGTGCCAGCAGCTTGGGTGGGGGCGCTTATCATGGCTACACCTTC

J gene: TRBJ2-7
V gene: TRBV5-4
clone size: NA
D gene: NA
CDR3 protein: CASSYHLGEQYF
CDR3 DNA: TGTGCCAGCAGCTATCACCTCGGCGAGCAGTACTTC

J gene: TRBJ2-7
V gene: TRBV28
clone size: NA
D gene: TRBD1
CDR3 protein: CASSRSDRGVHEQYF
CDR3 DNA: TGTGCCAGCAGCCGATCGGACAGGGGGGTCCACGAGCAGTACTTC

J gene: TRBJ1-5
V gene: TRBV6-2/TRBV6-3
clone size: NA
D gene: NA
CDR3 protein: CASSNGQPQHF
CDR3 DNA: TGTGCCAGCAGTAACGGGCAGCCCCAGCATTTT

J gene: TRBJ1-3
V gene: TRBV12-3/TRBV12-4
clone size: NA
D gene: NA
CDR3 protein: CASRPGLQLYF
CDR3 DNA: TGTGCCAGCAGGCCGGGACTGCAATTATATTTT

J gene: TRBJ2-1
V gene: TRBV3-1/TRBV3-2
clone size: NA
D gene: TRBD2
CDR3 protein: CASSTPSGGSVGEQFF
CDR3 DNA: TGTGCCAGCAGCACACCTAGCGGGGGCTCAGTGGGTGAGCAGTTCTTC

J gene: TRBJ2-5
V gene: TRBV6-5
clone size: few
D gene: NA
CDR3 protein: CASSSVSGASETQYF
CDR3 DNA: TGTGCCAGCAGCTCTGTTTCGGGGGCCTCAGAGACCCAGTACTTC

J gene: TRBJ1-2
V gene: TRBV7-9
clone size: NA
D gene: NA
CDR3 protein: CASSLQAGYTF
CDR3 DNA: TGTGCCAGCAGCTTACAAGCGGGCTACACCTTC

J gene: TRBJ1-6
V gene: TRBV6-5
clone size: NA
D gene: NA
CDR3 protein: CASSRGGLNNSPLHF
CDR3 DNA: TGTGCCAGCAGCCGCGGCGGGTTGAATAATTCACCCCTCCACTTT

J gene: TRBJ2-3
V gene: TRBV25-1
clone size: NA
D gene: NA
CDR3 protein: CASSDWRAPHTDTQYF
CDR3 DNA: TGTGCCAGCAGTGATTGGAGAGCCCCCCACACAGATACGCAGTATTTT

J gene: TRBJ2-3
V gene: TRBV7-9
clone size: NA
D gene: TRBD2
CDR3 protein: CASSPWLAGGRGTQYF
CDR3 DNA: TGTGCCAGCAGCCCCTGGCTAGCGGGGGGCCGAGGTACGCAGTATTTT

J gene: TRBJ2-5
V gene: TRBV15
clone size: NA
D gene: NA
CDR3 protein: CATSRTYGEQETQYF
CDR3 DNA: TGTGCCACCAGCAGAACTTATGGGGAACAAGAGACCCAGTACTTC

J gene: TRBJ1-6
V gene: TRBV2
clone size: NA
D gene: TRBD1
CDR3 protein: CASREGGVNSPLHF
CDR3 DNA: TGTGCCAGCAGGGAAGGGGGCGTGAATTCACCCCTCCACTTT

J gene: TRBJ1-1
V gene: TRBV19
clone size: NA
D gene: NA
CDR3 protein: CASSGAGTEAFF
CDR3 DNA: TGTGCCAGTAGTGGGGCGGGCACTGAAGCTTTCTTT

J gene: TRBJ2-6
V gene: TRBV18
clone size: NA
D gene: NA
CDR3 protein: CASSPLLYRAGANVLTF
CDR3 DNA: TGTGCCAGCTCACCGCTACTTTACAGGGCTGGGGCCAACGTCCTGACTTTC

J gene: TRBJ2-1
V gene: TRBV12-3/TRBV12-4
clone size: NA
D gene: NA
CDR3 protein: CASSFTGYNEQFF
CDR3 DNA: TGTGCCAGCAGTTTTACAGGTTACAATGAGCAGTTCTTC

J gene: TRBJ2-2
V gene: TRBV27
clone size: NA
D gene: TRBD2
CDR3 protein: CASKSLVVLAGRSGELFF
CDR3 DNA: TGTGCCAGCAAGTCTCTCGTGGTTCTAGCGGGGAGAAGCGGGGAGCTGTTTTTT

J gene: TRBJ1-4
V gene: TRBV2
clone size: NA
D gene: NA
CDR3 protein: CASSEARNIPKLFF
CDR3 DNA: TGTGCCAGCAGTGAAGCGCGGAACATCCCAAAACTGTTTTTT

J gene: TRBJ2-2
V gene: TRBV19
clone size: NA
D gene: TRBD2
CDR3 protein: CASSPGLAGALSNTGELFF
CDR3 DNA: TGTGCCAGTAGTCCCGGACTAGCGGGGGCCCTCTCGAACACCGGGGAGCTGTTTTTT

J gene: TRBJ2-1
V gene: TRBV15
clone size: few
D gene: TRBD1
CDR3 protein: CATSNPRDSSYNEQFF
CDR3 DNA: TGTGCCACCAGCAACCCTCGGGACAGCTCCTACAATGAGCAGTTCTTC

J gene: TRBJ1-4
V gene: TRBV28
clone size: few
D gene: TRBD1
CDR3 protein: CASSFQGATNEKLFF
CDR3 DNA: TGTGCCAGCAGTTTTCAGGGGGCAACTAATGAAAAACTGTTTTTT

J gene: TRBJ1-3
V gene: TRBV9
clone size: NA
D gene: NA
CDR3 protein: CASSVSGSSGNTIYF
CDR3 DNA: TGTGCCAGCAGCGTAAGCGGGAGCTCTGGAAACACCATATATTTT

J gene: TRBJ2-2
V gene: TRBV5-6
clone size: NA
D gene: NA
CDR3 protein: CASSRGTIRTGELFF
CDR3 DNA: TGTGCCAGCAGCCGGGGGACAATTAGAACCGGGGAGCTGTTTTTT

J gene: TRBJ2-1
V gene: TRBV27
clone size: NA
D gene: NA
CDR3 protein: CASSLSPGLQRDEQFF
CDR3 DNA: TGTGCCAGCAGTTTATCGCCCGGACTACAAAGGGATGAGCAGTTCTTC

J gene: TRBJ2-7
V gene: TRBV4-1
clone size: NA
D gene: NA
CDR3 protein: CASSQAPIVVGGMDEQYF
CDR3 DNA: TGCGCCAGCAGCCAAGCCCCGATCGTTGTAGGAGGAATGGACGAGCAGTACTTC

J gene: TRBJ2-3
V gene: TRBV6-5
clone size: NA
D gene: NA
CDR3 protein: CASSYRTFTDTQYF
CDR3 DNA: TGTGCCAGCAGTTATAGGACTTTCACAGATACGCAGTATTTT

J gene: TRBJ2-1
V gene: TRBV30
clone size: NA
D gene: NA
CDR3 protein: CAWVRGANYNEQFF
CDR3 DNA: TGTGCCTGGGTACGGGGGGCGAACTACAATGAGCAGTTCTTC

J gene: TRBJ2-5
V gene: TRBV5-1
clone size: NA
D gene: TRBD2
CDR3 protein: CASSLEPRGGGETQYF
CDR3 DNA: TGCGCCAGCAGCTTGGAACCTCGCGGGGGGGGAGAGACCCAGTACTTC

J gene: TRBJ1-6
V gene: TRBV18
clone size: NA
D gene: NA
CDR3 protein: CASSPVAGDNSPLHF
CDR3 DNA: TGTGCCAGCTCACCCGTGGCAGGGGACAATTCACCCCTCCACTTT

J gene: TRBJ2-4
V gene: TRBV19
clone size: medium-sized
D gene: NA
CDR3 protein: CASGPAKNIQYF
CDR3 DNA: TGTGCCAGTGGCCCAGCCAAAAACATTCAGTACTTC

J gene: TRBJ2-5
V gene: TRBV7-3
clone size: NA
D gene: TRBD1
CDR3 protein: CASSGQGQETQYF
CDR3 DNA: TGTGCCAGCAGTGGACAGGGACAAGAGACCCAGTACTTC

J gene: TRBJ2-5
V gene: TRBV4-3
clone size: NA
D gene: NA
CDR3 protein: CASSQGLGDPETQYF
CDR3 DNA: TGCGCCAGCAGCCAAGGGCTGGGGGACCCAGAGACCCAGTACTTC

J gene: TRBJ2-1
V gene: TRBV10-3
clone size: NA
D gene: NA
CDR3 protein: CAISESGAHEQFF
CDR3 DNA: TGTGCCATCAGTGAGTCTGGCGCCCATGAGCAGTTCTTC

J gene: TRBJ2-3
V gene: TRBV23-1
clone size: few
D gene: TRBD2
CDR3 protein: CASSQSAQGGRSTLTDTQYF
CDR3 DNA: TGCGCCAGCAGTCAATCTGCGCAGGGAGGGAGAAGTACGTTGACAGATACGCAGTATTTT

J gene: TRBJ2-3
V gene: TRBV12-3/TRBV12-4
clone size: once
D gene: NA
CDR3 protein: CASTDRGTDTQYF
CDR3 DNA: TGTGCCAGCACCGATAGAGGTACAGATACGCAGTATTTT

J gene: TRBJ2-3
V gene: TRBV11-3
clone size: NA
D gene: NA
CDR3 protein: CASSLRADTQYF
CDR3 DNA: TGTGCCAGCAGCTTAAGGGCAGATACGCAGTATTTT

J gene: TRBJ1-5
V gene: TRBV3-1/TRBV3-2
clone size: NA
D gene: TRBD1
CDR3 protein: CASSQQTGSNQPQHF
CDR3 DNA: TGTGCCAGCAGCCAACAGACAGGGAGCAATCAGCCCCAGCATTTT

J gene: TRBJ1-6
V gene: TRBV25-1
clone size: NA
D gene: TRBD1
CDR3 protein: CASSDYQGQNSPLHF
CDR3 DNA: TGTGCCAGCAGTGATTACCAGGGACAGAATTCACCCCTCCACTTT

J gene: TRBJ1-6
V gene: TRBV7-3
clone size: NA
D gene: NA
CDR3 protein: CASSLRGTGLGSPLHF
CDR3 DNA: TGTGCCAGCAGCTTAAGGGGAACTGGATTAGGTTCACCCCTCCACTTT

J gene: TRBJ1-4
V gene: TRBV2
clone size: few
D gene: NA
CDR3 protein: CASSVGGANEKLFF
CDR3 DNA: TGTGCCAGCAGTGTAGGTGGGGCTAATGAAAAACTGTTTTTT

J gene: TRBJ2-1
V gene: TRBV7-9
clone size: NA
D gene: TRBD1
CDR3 protein: CASRLIDRVGNEQFF
CDR3 DNA: TGTGCCAGCAGACTAATCGACAGGGTGGGCAATGAGCAGTTCTTC

J gene: TRBJ2-2
V gene: TRBV4-3
clone size: NA
D gene: NA
CDR3 protein: CASSQVHGTGELFF
CDR3 DNA: TGCGCCAGCAGCCAGGTACATGGGACCGGGGAGCTGTTTTTT

J gene: TRBJ2-7
V gene: TRBV5-6
clone size: NA
D gene: NA
CDR3 protein: CASSLYGRGSYEQYF
CDR3 DNA: TGTGCCAGCAGCTTGTACGGCAGAGGATCCTACGAGCAGTACTTC

J gene: TRBJ2-7
V gene: TRBV6-4
clone size: NA
D gene: TRBD1
CDR3 protein: CASSSGQGGEQYF
CDR3 DNA: TGTGCCAGCTCCTCGGGACAGGGGGGAGAGCAGTACTTC

J gene: TRBJ1-3
V gene: TRBV28
clone size: NA
D gene: TRBD1
CDR3 protein: CASSLGTGILASGNTIYF
CDR3 DNA: TGTGCCAGCAGTCTCGGGACAGGGATCCTCGCCTCTGGAAACACCATATATTTT

J gene: TRBJ1-1
V gene: TRBV7-3
clone size: NA
D gene: NA
CDR3 protein: CASSKWGVWDTEAFF
CDR3 DNA: TGTGCCAGCAGCAAATGGGGGGTTTGGGACACTGAAGCTTTCTTT

J gene: TRBJ2-7
V gene: TRBV3-1/TRBV3-2
clone size: few
D gene: TRBD1
CDR3 protein: CASSQNTGAYEQYF
CDR3 DNA: TGTGCCAGCAGCCAAAACACAGGGGCCTACGAGCAGTACTTC

J gene: TRBJ1-1
V gene: TRBV6-6
clone size: NA
D gene: NA
CDR3 protein: CASSNDGTEAFF
CDR3 DNA: TGTGCCAGCAGCAACGACGGTACTGAAGCTTTCTTT

J gene: TRBJ1-2
V gene: TRBV7-8
clone size: NA
D gene: NA
CDR3 protein: CASSLAGGPLYGYTF
CDR3 DNA: TGTGCCAGCAGCTTAGCAGGGGGACCTCTCTATGGCTACACCTTC

J gene: TRBJ2-1
V gene: TRBV7-3
clone size: NA
D gene: NA
CDR3 protein: CASSLLSVTYNEQFF
CDR3 DNA: TGTGCCAGCAGCCTCCTCTCCGTCACCTACAATGAGCAGTTCTTC

J gene: TRBJ2-7
V gene: TRBV6-2/TRBV6-3
clone size: NA
D gene: NA
CDR3 protein: CASSQSGTVYEQYF
CDR3 DNA: TGTGCCAGCAGTCAAAGCGGGACAGTCTACGAGCAGTACTTC

J gene: TRBJ2-7
V gene: TRBV20-1
clone size: NA
D gene: NA
CDR3 protein: CSASVSGGSSYEQYF
CDR3 DNA: TGCAGTGCTAGTGTATCCGGGGGCAGCTCCTACGAGCAGTACTTC

J gene: TRBJ1-3
V gene: TRBV7-2
clone size: NA
D gene: NA
CDR3 protein: CASSFAQGDSGNTIYF
CDR3 DNA: TGTGCCAGCAGCTTTGCCCAGGGTGACTCTGGAAACACCATATATTTT

J gene: TRBJ2-3
V gene: TRBV5-4
clone size: NA
D gene: TRBD2
CDR3 protein: CASSVLAGGPSTDTQYF
CDR3 DNA: TGTGCCAGCAGCGTCCTGGCGGGGGGACCTAGCACAGATACGCAGTATTTT

J gene: TRBJ2-1
V gene: TRBV6-2/TRBV6-3
clone size: NA
D gene: NA
CDR3 protein: CASSLWLPGVNEQFF
CDR3 DNA: TGTGCCAGCAGTTTGTGGCTCCCCGGCGTCAATGAGCAGTTCTTC